One sample yielded the 16 T cell receptor beta chains listed below, sequenced in a study of OX40 agonist ivuxolimab in advanced cancers. The protocol was immunoSEQ multiplex PCR, while the TCRdb copy is restricted to in-frame clones and leaves out a portion. The table has about 110,000 clones, around nine tenths seen once; the top ten hold around 0.48%. The specimen comprised CD4+ or CD8+ T cells sorted from blood, sampled in a trial of the OX40 agonist ivuxolimab. The receptors were gathered from an adult with an advanced solid tumor such as melanoma, head and neck, liver or kidney cancer.

This clone was seen just once. The V gene is TRBV6-5, the J gene TRBJ1-3, with TRBD1 as a possible D gene (5 bases). Germline CDR1 and CDR2: MNHEY and SVGAGI. This CDR3 comprises 15 residues. The V end was cut by 7 bases, the J end by 4 bases, with 17 bases between. The CDR3: CASTDGSRDGNTIYF. The CDR3 bases are TGTGCCAGCACCGACGGGTCCAGGGACGGAAACACCATATATTTT.

This clone was observed once. This rearrangement joins TRBV15 to TRBJ1-3; no clear D gene. V was clipped by 0 bases and J by 0 bases, with 6 bases between them. The CDR3 contains 15 residues. Germline CDR1 LNHNV, CDR2 YYDKDF (reference sequence). DNA of the CDR3: TGTGCCACCAGCAGAGAATTGTACTCTGGAAACACCATATATTTT. It encodes CATSRELYSGNTIYF.

This clone was seen just once. The chain couples TRBV19 to TRBJ1-1; 9 bases agree with TRBD1. CDR3 size: 13 residues. The V and J ends lost 6 bases and 3 bases, in that order; junction bases with no gene match: 2. Germline values: CDR1 LNHDA, CDR2 SQIVND (reference sequence). The CDR3 nucleotides read TGTGCCAGTAGGGGACAGGGATACACTGAAGCTTTCTTT. As protein: CASRGQGYTEAFF.

V and J are TRBV28 and TRBJ1-5, with 9 bases lining up with TRBD1. The germline V gene has CDR1 MDHEN and CDR2 SYDVKM. The CDR3 spans 17 residues. J was trimmed by 7 bases and V by 6 bases; bases with no gene match: 16. The CDR3 region has the DNA TGTGCCAGCAGCTTTCACCCCACAGGGGGCGCAGGGCAGCCCCAGCATTTT. Protein sequence: CASSFHPTGGAGQPQHF. Variable domain in full (rest from reference TRBV28 and TRBJ1-5): DVKVTQSSRYLVKRTGEKVFLECVQDMDHENMFWYRQDPGLGLRLIYFSYDVKMKEKGDIPEGYSVSREKKERFSLILESASTNQTSMYLCASSFHPTGGAGQPQHFGDGTRLSIL.

The rearrangement uses TRBV6-4 and TRBJ2-2, with D hard to call. Per germline, CDR1 MRHNA and CDR2 SNTAGT. This CDR3 is 13 amino acids long. V was cut by 10 bases and J by 4 bases, with 13 bases left in between. The CDR3 reads CATRVSGTGELFF. Here the CDR3 DNA reads TGTGCCACCAGAGTCTCGGGCACCGGGGAGCTGTTTTTT.

The genes are TRBV19 and TRBJ2-7; 13 nucleotides agree with TRBD2. Germline V gives CDR1 LNHDA, CDR2 SQIVND (reference sequence). V was clipped by 9 bases and J by 7 bases; unmatched bases: 6. The CDR3 extends over 13 amino acids. CDR3 region: CASRTSGGNEQYF. For the CDR3, the DNA is TGTGCCAGCAGGACTAGCGGGGGAAATGAGCAGTACTTC.

The chain has TRBV28 and TRBJ1-2; 10 nucleotides agree with TRBD1. In germline, CDR1 is MDHEN, CDR2 SYDVKM. Unmatched junction bases numbered 3, after V lost 3 bases and J lost 5 bases. The CDR3 is made up of 14 amino acids. CDR3 nucleotide sequence: TGTGCCAGCAGTTTTGGACAGGGGGTATATGGCTACACCTTC. It yields the protein CASSFGQGVYGYTF.

The genes are TRBV28 and TRBJ1-2; a possible D gene is TRBD1 (5 bases). Germline CDR1 and CDR2: MDHEN and SYDVKM. The V gene lost 5 bases and the J gene lost 8 bases, with 21 bases spanning the gap. The CDR3 totals 15 residues. CDR3 nucleotide sequence: TGTGCCAGCAGTCTGCACTTGGGGCGGAACTCCGGCTACACCTTC. This codes for CASSLHLGRNSGYTF.

The rearrangement joins TRBV7-2 to TRBJ2-3; no clear D gene. V gave up 5 bases and J gave up 5 bases, with 8 bases separating them. The CDR3 sequence is 12 residues long. CDR1 and CDR2 from the germline V gene are SGHTA and FQGNSA. The CDR3 is CASSPGVDTQYF. CDR3 DNA: TGTGCCAGCAGCCCGGGCGTAGATACGCAGTATTTT.

In regard to this clone: An end of the junction differs from the germline gene, which may be a read error. The chain combines TRBV9 with TRBJ2-2; 8 nucleotides line up with TRBD1. The CDR3 has 16 residues. The germline gives CDR1 SGDLS, CDR2 YYNGEE. The CDR3 nucleotides read TGTGCCAGCAGCGCTCGACAGGGGACGAAGACCGGGGAGCTGTTTTTT. Amino acid sequence: CASSARQGTKTGELFF.

V gene TRBV30 combines with J gene TRBJ2-5; perhaps TRBD2 as D (7 bases). CDR3 length: 15 residues. V was cut by 4 bases and J by 5 bases, with 20 bases left in between. Germline V lookup: CDR1 GTSNPN, CDR2 SVGIG (reference sequence). CDR3 bases: TGTGCCTGGATGCGCCGGGGGGCCGGGACGGAGACCCAGTACTTC. Its translation is CAWMRRGAGTETQYF.

The CDR3 DNA reads TGTGCCAGCAGGGGGACAGGGGAAAGTGGCTACACCTTC. Translation: CASRGTGESGYTF. The chain links TRBV6-1 to TRBJ1-2; the match to TRBD1 covers 10 bases. Germline loops: CDR1 MNHNS, CDR2 SASEGT. This CDR3 has 13 residues. After removal of 6 bases from V and 7 bases from J, the junction contained 5 bases not matched to a gene.

J is TRBJ1-4 and V is TRBV19; D not certain. V was shortened by 3 bases and J by 3 bases, with 8 bases between the two germline ends. This CDR3 has 14 amino acids. Per the germline V gene, CDR1 is LNHDA and CDR2 is SQIVND (reference sequence). CDR3 DNA: TGTGCCAGTAGTATGGGCAGGCCTAATGAAAAACTGTTTTTT. Translated, it gives CASSMGRPNEKLFF.

The chain combines TRBV5-6 with TRBJ1-2; no firm D call. V lost 2 bases and J 0 bases, leaving 8 bases between the germline ends. The CDR3 spans 14 residues. Germline lookup yields CDR1 SGHDT and CDR2 YYEEEE. The CDR3 nucleotides are TGTGCCAGCAGCTTCTGGCCTTCTAACTATGGCTACACCTTC. Translation: CASSFWPSNYGYTF. The variable domain in full, with the rest retrieved from reference TRBV5-6 and TRBJ1-2, is DAGVTQSPTHLIKTRGQQVTLRCSPKSGHDTVSWYQQALGQGPQFIFQYYEEEERQRGNFPDRFSGHQFPNYSSELNVNALLLGDSALYLCASSFWPSNYGYTFGSGTRLTVV.

V is TRBV6-1 and J is TRBJ1-4; perhaps TRBD1 as D (5 bases). The CDR3 length is 15 residues. CDR1 and CDR2 (germline): MNHNS, SASEGT. Trimming stripped 3 bases from V and 8 bases from J, with 16 bases between. CDR3 in amino acids: CASSDLTAGFEKLFF. The CDR3 DNA reads as TGTGCCAGCAGTGACCTGACAGCCGGTTTCGAAAAACTGTTTTTT.

The V call is TRBV11-2, the J call TRBJ2-7; D may be TRBD2 (5 bases). In germline, CDR1 is SGHAT, CDR2 FQNNGV. This CDR3 contains 12 residues. V lost 11 bases to trimming and J lost 5 bases, with 16 bases between them. The CDR3 protein is CASGGSWHEQYF. The CDR3 coding sequence is TGTGCCTCAGGAGGATCCTGGCACGAGCAGTACTTC. Full variable domain (missing parts from reference TRBV11-2 and TRBJ2-7): EAGVAQSPRYKIIEKRQSVAFWCNPISGHATLYWYQQILGQGPKLLIQFQNNGVVDDSQLPKDRFSAERLKGVDSTLKIQPAKLEDSAVYLCASGGSWHEQYFGPGTRLTVT.